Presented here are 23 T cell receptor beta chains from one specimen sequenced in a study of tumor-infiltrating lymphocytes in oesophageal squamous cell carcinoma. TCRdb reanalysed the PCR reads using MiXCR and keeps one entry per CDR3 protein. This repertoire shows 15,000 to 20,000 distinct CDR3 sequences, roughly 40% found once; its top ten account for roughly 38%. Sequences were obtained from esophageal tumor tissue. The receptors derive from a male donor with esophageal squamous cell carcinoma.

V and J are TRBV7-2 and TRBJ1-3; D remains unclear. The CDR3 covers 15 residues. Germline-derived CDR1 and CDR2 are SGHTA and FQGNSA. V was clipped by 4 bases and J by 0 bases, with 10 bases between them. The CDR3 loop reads CASSSYRLSGNTIYF. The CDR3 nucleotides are TGTGCCAGCAGCTCCTACAGACTCTCTGGAAACACCATATATTTT. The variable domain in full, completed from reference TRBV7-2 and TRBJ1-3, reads GAGVSQSPSNKVTEKGKDVELRCDPISGHTALYWYRQSLGQGLEFLIYFQGNSAPDKSGLPSDRFSAERTGGSVSTLTIQRTQQEDSAVYLCASSSYRLSGNTIYFGEGSWLTVV.

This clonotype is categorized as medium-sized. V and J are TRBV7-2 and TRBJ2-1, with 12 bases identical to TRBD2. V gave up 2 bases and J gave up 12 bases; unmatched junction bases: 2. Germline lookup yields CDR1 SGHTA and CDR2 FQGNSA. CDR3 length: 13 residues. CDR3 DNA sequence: TGTGCCAGCAGCTTACAGACTAGCGGGGGGCAGTTCTTC. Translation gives CASSLQTSGGQFF.

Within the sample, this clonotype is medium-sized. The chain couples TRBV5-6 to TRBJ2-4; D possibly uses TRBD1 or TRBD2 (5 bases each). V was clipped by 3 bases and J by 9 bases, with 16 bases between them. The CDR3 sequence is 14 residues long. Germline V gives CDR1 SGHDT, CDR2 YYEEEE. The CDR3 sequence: CASSSRDVRSIQYF. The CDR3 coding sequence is TGTGCCAGCAGCTCCCGGGACGTACGTAGCATTCAGTACTTC. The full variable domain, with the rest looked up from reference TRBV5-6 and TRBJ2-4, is DAGVTQSPTHLIKTRGQQVTLRCSPKSGHDTVSWYQQALGQGPQFIFQYYEEEERQRGNFPDRFSGHQFPNYSSELNVNALLLGDSALYLCASSSRDVRSIQYFGAGTRLSVL.

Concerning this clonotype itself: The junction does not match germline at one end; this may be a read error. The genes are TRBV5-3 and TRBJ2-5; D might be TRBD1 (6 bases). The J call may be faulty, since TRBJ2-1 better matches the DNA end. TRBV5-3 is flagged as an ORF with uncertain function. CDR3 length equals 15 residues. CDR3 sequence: CASSFQQGWVGEQFF. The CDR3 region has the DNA TGTGCCAGCAGCTTTCAACAGGGTTGGGTGGGTGAGCAGTTCTTC.

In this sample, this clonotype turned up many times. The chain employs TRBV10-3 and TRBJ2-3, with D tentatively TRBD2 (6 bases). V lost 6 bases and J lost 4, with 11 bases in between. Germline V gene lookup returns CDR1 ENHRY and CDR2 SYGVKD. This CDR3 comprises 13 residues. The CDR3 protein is CAISGGAADTQYF. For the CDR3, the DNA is TGTGCCATCAGCGGGGGTGCTGCAGATACGCAGTATTTT.

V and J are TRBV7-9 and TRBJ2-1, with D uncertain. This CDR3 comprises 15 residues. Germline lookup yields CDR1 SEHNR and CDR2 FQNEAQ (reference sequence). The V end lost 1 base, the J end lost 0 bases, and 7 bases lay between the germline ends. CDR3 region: CASSLVLGSYNEQFF. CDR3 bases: TGTGCCAGCAGCTTAGTTCTCGGCTCCTACAATGAGCAGTTCTTC.

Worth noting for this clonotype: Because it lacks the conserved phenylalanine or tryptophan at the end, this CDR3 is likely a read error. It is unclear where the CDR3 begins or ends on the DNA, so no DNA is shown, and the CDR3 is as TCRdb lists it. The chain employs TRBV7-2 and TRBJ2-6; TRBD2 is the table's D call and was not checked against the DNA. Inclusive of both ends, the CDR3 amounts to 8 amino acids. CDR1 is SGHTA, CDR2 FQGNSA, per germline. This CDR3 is CASSLTSG.

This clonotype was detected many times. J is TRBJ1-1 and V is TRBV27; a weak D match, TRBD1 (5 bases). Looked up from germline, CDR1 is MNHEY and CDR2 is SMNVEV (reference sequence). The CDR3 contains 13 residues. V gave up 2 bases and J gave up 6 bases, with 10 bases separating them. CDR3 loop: CASSLGGDAEAFF. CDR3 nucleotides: TGTGCCAGCAGTTTAGGCGGGGACGCTGAAGCTTTCTTT.

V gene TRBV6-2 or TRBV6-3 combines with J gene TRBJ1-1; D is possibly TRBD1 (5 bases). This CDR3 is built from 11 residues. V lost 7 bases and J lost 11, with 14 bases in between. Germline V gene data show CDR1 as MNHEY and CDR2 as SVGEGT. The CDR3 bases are TGTGCCAGCACAGGGAGGTATAGGGCTTTCTTT. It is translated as CASTGRYRAFF.

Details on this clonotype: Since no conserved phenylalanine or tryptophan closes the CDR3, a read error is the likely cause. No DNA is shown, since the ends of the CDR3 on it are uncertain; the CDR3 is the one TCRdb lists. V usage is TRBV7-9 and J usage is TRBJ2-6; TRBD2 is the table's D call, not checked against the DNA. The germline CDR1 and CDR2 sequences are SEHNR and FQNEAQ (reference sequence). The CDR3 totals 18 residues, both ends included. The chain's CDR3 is CASSQIGGGFYNEQFFGA.

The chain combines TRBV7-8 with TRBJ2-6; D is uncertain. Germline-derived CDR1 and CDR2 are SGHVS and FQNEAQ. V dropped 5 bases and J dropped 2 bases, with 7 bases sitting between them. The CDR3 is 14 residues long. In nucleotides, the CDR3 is TGTGCCAGCAGCCCTACGGCTGGGGCCAACGTCCTGACTTTC. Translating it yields CASSPTAGANVLTF.

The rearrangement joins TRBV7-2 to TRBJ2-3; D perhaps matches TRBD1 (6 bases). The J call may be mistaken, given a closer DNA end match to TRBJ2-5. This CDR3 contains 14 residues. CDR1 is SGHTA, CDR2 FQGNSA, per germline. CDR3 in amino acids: CASSPGQFQETQYF. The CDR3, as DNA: TGTGCCAGCAGCCCCGGACAGTTCCAAGAGACCCAGTACTTC.

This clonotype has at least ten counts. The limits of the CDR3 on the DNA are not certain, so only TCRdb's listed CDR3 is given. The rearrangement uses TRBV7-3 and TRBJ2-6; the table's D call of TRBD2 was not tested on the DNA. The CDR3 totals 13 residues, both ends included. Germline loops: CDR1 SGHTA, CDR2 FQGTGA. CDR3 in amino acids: CASSLGVGLHLRF.

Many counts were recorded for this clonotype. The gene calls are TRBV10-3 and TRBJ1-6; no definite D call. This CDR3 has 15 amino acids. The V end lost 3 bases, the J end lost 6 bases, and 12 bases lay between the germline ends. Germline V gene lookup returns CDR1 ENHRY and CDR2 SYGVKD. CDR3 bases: TGTGCCATCAGTGACGGCGGGAATGGTAATTCACCCCTCCACTTT. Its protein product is CAISDGGNGNSPLHF.

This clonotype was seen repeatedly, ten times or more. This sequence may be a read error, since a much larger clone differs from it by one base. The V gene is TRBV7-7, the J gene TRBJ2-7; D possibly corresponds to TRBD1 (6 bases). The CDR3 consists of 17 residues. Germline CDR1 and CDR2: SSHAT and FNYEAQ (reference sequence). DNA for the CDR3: TGTGCTAGCAGCCCGCTCCCCGACAGGTCAGTACCCAATGAGCAGTACTTC. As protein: CASSPLPDRSVPNEQYF. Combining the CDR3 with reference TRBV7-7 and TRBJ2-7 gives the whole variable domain GAGVSQSPRYKVTKRGQDVTLRCDPISSHATLYWYQQALGQGPEFLTYFNYEAQPDKSGLPSDRFSAERPEGSISTLTIQRTEQRDSAMYRCASSPLPDRSVPNEQYFGPGTRLTVT.

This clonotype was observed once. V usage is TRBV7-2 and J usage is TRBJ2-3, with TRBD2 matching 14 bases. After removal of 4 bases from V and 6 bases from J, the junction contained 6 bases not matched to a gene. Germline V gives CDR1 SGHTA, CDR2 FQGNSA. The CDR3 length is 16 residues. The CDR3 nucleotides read TGTGCCAGCAGCTCCCGACTAGCGGGAGGGGTGGATACGCAGTATTTT. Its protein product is CASSSRLAGGVDTQYF.

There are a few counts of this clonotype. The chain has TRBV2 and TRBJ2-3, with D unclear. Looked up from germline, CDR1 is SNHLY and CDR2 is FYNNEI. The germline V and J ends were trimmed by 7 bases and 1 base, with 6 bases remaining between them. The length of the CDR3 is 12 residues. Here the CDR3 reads CASTTRTDTQYF. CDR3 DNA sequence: TGTGCCAGCACCACCCGCACAGATACGCAGTATTTT.

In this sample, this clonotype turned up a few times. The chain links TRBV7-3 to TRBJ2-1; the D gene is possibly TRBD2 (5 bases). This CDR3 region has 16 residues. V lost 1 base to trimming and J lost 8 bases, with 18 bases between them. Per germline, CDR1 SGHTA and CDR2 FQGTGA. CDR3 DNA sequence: TGTGCCAGCAGCTTAAGAGCTAGCAAGGGTTGGGATGAGCAGTTCTTC. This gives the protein CASSLRASKGWDEQFF.

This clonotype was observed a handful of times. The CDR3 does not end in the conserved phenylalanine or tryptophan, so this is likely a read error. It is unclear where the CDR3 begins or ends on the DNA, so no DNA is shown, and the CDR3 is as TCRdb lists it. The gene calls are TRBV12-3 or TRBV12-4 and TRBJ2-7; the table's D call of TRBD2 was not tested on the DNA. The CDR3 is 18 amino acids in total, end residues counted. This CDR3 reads CASSTLRQGENSPLHFGN.

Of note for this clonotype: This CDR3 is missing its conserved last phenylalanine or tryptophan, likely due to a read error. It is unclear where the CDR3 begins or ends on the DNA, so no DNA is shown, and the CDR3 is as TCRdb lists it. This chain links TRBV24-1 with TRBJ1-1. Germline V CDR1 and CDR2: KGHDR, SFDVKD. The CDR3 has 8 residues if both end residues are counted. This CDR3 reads CATSDFAG.

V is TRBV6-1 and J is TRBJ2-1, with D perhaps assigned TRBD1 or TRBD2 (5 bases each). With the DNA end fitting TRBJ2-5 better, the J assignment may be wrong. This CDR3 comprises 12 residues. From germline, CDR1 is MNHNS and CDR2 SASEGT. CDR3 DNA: TGTGCCAGCAGTGAATGGGGGGAGACCCAGTACTTC. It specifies CASSEWGETQYF.

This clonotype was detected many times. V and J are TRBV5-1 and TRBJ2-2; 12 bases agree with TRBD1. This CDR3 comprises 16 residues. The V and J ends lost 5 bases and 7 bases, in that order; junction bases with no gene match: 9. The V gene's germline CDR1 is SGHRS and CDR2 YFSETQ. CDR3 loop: CASSSGTGGYNGELFF. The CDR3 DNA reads TGCGCCAGCAGTTCCGGGACAGGGGGCTATAACGGGGAGCTGTTTTTT.

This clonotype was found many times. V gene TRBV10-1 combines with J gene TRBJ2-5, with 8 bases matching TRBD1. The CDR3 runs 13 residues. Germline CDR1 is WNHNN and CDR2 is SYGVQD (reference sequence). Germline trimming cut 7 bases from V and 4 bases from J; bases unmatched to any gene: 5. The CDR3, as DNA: TGCGCCAGCAATGACAGGGGTTTAGAGACCCAGTACTTC. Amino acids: CASNDRGLETQYF.